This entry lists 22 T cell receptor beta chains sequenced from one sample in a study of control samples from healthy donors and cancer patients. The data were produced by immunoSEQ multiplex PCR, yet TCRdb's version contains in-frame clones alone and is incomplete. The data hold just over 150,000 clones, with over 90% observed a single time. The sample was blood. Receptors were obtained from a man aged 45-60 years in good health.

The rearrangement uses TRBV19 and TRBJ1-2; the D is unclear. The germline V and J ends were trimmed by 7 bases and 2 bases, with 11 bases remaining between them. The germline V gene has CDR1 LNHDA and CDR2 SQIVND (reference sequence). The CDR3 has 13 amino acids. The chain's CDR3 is CASTLGTNYGYTF. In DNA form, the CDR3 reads TGTGCCAGTACCCTGGGCACAAACTATGGCTACACCTTC.

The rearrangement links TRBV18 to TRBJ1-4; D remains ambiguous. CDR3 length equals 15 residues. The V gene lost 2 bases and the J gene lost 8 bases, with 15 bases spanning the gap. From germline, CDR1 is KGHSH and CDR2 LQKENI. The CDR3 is CASSPGEEYEEKLFF. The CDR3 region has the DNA TGTGCCAGCTCACCAGGGGAAGAGTACGAGGAAAAACTGTTTTTT.

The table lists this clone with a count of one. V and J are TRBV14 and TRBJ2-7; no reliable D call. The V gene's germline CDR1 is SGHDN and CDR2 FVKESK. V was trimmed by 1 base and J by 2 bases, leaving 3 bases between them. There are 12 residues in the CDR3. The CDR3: CASSQAAYEQYF. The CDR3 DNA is TGTGCCAGCAGCCAAGCAGCCTACGAGCAGTACTTC.

The CDR3 DNA follows: TGTGCCAGCAGTTTCGGACTAGCGGGAGAGTGGGTACATAACAATGAGCAGTTCTTC. Translated, it gives CASSFGLAGEWVHNNEQFF. The chain couples TRBV7-9 to TRBJ2-1, with 13 bases that match TRBD2. Germline V gives CDR1 SEHNR, CDR2 FQNEAQ (reference sequence). CDR3 length equals 19 residues. The V and J ends lost 6 bases and 5 bases, in that order; junction bases with no gene match: 16.

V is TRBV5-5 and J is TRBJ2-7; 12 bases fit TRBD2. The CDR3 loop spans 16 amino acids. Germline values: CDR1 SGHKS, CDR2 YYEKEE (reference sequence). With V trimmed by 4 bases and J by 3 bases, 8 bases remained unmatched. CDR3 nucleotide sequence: TGTGCCAGCAGCGAAGACGGACTAGCGGGACGCTACGAGCAGTACTTC. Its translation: CASSEDGLAGRYEQYF.

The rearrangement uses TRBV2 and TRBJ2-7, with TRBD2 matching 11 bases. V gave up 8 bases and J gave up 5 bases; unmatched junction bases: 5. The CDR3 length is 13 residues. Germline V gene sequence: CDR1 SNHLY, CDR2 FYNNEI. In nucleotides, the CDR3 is TGTGCCAGCGAGCCGGGACTAGCGGACGAGCAGTACTTC. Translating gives CASEPGLADEQYF.

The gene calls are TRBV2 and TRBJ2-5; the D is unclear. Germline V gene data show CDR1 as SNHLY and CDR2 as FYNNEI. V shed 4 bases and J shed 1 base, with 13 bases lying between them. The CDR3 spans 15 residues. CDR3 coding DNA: TGTGCCAGCAGTGTCTTTGGTCAGATCCAAGAGACCCAGTACTTC. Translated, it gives CASSVFGQIQETQYF.

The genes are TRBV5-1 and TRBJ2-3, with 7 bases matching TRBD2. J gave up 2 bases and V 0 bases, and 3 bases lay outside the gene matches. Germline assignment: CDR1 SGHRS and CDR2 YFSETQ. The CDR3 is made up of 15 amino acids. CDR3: CASSLGGGPTDTQYF. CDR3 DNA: TGCGCCAGCAGCTTGGGCGGGGGACCCACAGATACGCAGTATTTT.

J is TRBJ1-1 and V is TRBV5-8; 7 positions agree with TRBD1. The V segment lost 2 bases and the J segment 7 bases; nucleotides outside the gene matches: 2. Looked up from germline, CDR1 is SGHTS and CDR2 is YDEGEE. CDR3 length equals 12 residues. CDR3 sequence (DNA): TGTGCCAGCAGCTTCCGACAGGGTGAAGCTTTCTTT. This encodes CASSFRQGEAFF. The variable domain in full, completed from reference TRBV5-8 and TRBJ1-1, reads EAGVTQSPTHLIKTRGQQATLRCSPISGHTSVYWYQQALGLGLQFLLWYDEGEERNRGNFPPRFSGRQFPNYSSELNVNALELEDSALYLCASSFRQGEAFFGQGTRLTVV.

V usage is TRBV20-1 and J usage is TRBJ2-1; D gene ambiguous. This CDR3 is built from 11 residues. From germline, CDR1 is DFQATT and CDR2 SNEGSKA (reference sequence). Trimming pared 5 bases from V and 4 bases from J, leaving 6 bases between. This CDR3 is CSALIYNEQFF. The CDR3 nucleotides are TGCAGTGCTCTCATATACAATGAGCAGTTCTTC.

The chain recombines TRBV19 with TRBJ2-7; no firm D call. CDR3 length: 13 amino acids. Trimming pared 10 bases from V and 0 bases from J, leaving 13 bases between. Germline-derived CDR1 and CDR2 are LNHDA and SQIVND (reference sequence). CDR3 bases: TGTGCCACTAGGGCCAGGAGCTCCTACGAGCAGTACTTC. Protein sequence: CATRARSSYEQYF.

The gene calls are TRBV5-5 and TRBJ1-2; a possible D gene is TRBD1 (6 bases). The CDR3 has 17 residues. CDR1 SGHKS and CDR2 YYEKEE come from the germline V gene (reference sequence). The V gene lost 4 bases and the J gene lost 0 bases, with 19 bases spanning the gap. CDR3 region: CASSPYVRDTPNYGYTF. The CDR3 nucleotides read TGTGCCAGCAGCCCCTATGTCCGGGACACACCTAACTATGGCTACACCTTC.

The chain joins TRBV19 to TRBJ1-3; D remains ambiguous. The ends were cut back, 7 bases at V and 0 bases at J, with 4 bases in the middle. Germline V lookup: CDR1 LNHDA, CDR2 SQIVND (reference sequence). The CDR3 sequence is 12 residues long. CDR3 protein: CASTLSGNTIYF. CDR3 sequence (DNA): TGTGCCAGTACCCTCTCTGGAAACACCATATATTTT.

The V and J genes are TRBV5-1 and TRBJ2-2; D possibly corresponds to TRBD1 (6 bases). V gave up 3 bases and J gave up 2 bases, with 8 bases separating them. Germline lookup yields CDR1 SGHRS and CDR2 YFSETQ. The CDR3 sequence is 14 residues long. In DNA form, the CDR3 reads TGCGCCAGCAGCTCGGGACACAACACCGGGGAGCTGTTTTTT. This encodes CASSSGHNTGELFF.

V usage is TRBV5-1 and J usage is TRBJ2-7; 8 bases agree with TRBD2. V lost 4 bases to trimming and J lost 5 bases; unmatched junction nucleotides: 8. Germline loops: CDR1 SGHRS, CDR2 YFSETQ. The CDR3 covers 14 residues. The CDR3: CASSNGRAVDEQYF. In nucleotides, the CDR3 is TGCGCCAGCAGCAACGGGAGGGCCGTCGACGAGCAGTACTTC.

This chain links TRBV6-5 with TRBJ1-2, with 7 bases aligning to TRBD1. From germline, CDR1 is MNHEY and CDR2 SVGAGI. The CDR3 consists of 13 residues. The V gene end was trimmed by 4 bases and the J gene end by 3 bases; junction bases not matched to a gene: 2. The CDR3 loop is CASSLTGYYGYTF. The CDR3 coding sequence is TGTGCCAGCAGTTTGACAGGGTACTATGGCTACACCTTC.

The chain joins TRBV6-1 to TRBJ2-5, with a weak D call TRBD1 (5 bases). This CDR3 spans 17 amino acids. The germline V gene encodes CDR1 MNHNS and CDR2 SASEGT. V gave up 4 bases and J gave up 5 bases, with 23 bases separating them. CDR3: CASSGGGAVGPWETQYF. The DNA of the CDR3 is TGTGCCAGCAGTGGGGGTGGGGCGGTGGGCCCCTGGGAGACCCAGTACTTC.

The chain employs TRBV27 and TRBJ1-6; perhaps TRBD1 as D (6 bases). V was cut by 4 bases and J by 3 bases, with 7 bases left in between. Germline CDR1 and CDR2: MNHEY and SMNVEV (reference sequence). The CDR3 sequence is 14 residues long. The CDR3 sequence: CASSSGHYNSPLHF. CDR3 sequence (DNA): TGTGCCAGCAGTTCGGGACACTATAATTCACCCCTCCACTTT.

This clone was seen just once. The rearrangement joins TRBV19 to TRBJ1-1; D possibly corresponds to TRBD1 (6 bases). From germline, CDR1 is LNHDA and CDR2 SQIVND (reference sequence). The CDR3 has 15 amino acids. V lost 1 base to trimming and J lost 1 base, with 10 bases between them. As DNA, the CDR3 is TGTGCCAGTAGTATAGGACAGGTGACGAACACTGAAGCTTTCTTT. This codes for CASSIGQVTNTEAFF.

For the CDR3, the DNA is TGCGCCAGCAGCTTGGGGGATAGCGGGAGTGGAGATACGCAGTATTTT. Protein product: CASSLGDSGSGDTQYF. The rearrangement links TRBV5-1 to TRBJ2-3; 9 nucleotides align to TRBD2. J was trimmed by 5 bases and V by 0 bases; bases with no gene match: 7. The CDR3 is made up of 16 amino acids. CDR1 is SGHRS, CDR2 YFSETQ, per germline.

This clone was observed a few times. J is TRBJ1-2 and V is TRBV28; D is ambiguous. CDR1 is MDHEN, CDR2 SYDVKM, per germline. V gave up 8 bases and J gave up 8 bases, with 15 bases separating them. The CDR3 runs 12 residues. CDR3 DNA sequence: TGTGCCAGCCTCAATTCTTGGGGAGGCTACACCTTC. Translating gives CASLNSWGGYTF.

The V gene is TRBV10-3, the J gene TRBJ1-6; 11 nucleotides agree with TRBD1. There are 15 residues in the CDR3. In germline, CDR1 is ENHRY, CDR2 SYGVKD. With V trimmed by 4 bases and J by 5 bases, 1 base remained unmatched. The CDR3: CAISGGQGDNSPLHF. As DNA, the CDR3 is TGTGCCATCAGTGGGGGACAGGGGGATAATTCACCCCTCCACTTT.